This T cell receptor (beta chain) originates from a study of blood T cells in healthy people across ages. Whole-study findings and limits: Among long-lived donors, naive CD4+ cells were more numerous and diversity higher than in aged donors. Observed TCR beta diversity per million T cells went down as age went up. This fall followed a roughly linear course with age.

Germline CDR1 is MNHEY and CDR2 is SVGEGT. CDR3 length: 14 residues. Next came a second PCR, run for about 7 to 12 cycles, which used a sample-barcoded 5' primer along with a J-beta primer mix. TCRdb ran MiXCR on the 5' RACE reads and lists one entry per CDR3 protein. The sample lists approximately 730,000 distinct CDR3 sequences, 40% to 45% occurring once. As for this clonotype: The antigen is not known. Relative to the germline gene, one junction end is altered; a read error may explain this.

This receptor was identified in a woman in her sixties or seventies in good health. V usage is TRBV6-2 or TRBV6-3 and J usage is TRBJ2-2; 8 bases agree with TRBD1. The sample comprised blood. This CDR3 is CASSSIRGPGKLFF. The CDR3 region has the DNA TGTGCCAGTAGTTCGATCAGGGGGCCCGGGAAGCTGTTTTTT.